This T cell receptor beta chain was identified during a study of CD8+CD57+ T cells in acquired aplastic anemia (dated by TCRdb to 2016 to 2019). Looking at the study overall: DNA extracted from sorted CD4+ and CD8+ cells had a mean of about 3.2 ug, with a range of roughly 0.19 to 27.4 ug. CD8+CD57+ expansion was defined as frequency above the mean frequency observed in healthy subjects.

The patients picked for sequencing were ones in whom flow cytometry had shown an expansion of CD8+CD57+ cells. Every patient had severe acquired aplastic anemia, diagnosed using the International Study of Aplastic Anemia and Agranulocytosis and Camitta criteria. No therapy had been received by the patients at the time of blood sampling. In this study, sorted CD4+ and CD8+ T cells from the blood of healthy subjects and of severe aplastic anemia patients had their TCR repertoires deep-sequenced. In the USA, patient enrollment took place under clinicaltrials.gov protocols 00001620, 01623167, 00001397, 00071045, 00081523 and 00961064. Ficoll-Paque density gradient centrifugation was used to isolate peripheral blood mononuclear cells. Before DNA extraction, CD4+ and CD8+ T cells were sorted with FACS or magnetic beads. Profiling of TCR beta VDJ combinations and CDR3 sequences used genomic DNA as the template. TCR repertoire sequencing was run on an Illumina HiSeq 2000. In the source study's methods: Repertoire assessment relied on Simpson's diversity index, CDR3 size and DJ length profiles, and TRBV/TRBJ rearrangement plots. The immunodominant clone was defined as the most abundant DNA sequence in deep sequencing data. CDR3 amino acid sequences were screened for sharing across subjects and were compared with published repertoires and the VDJdb database. The raw public reads went through TCRdb reprocessing: fastp at Q25, MiXCR clone calling, in-frame beta chains kept. Entries are consolidated by CDR3 protein sequence, retaining the most common genes and DNA. Clone size and V and J calls follow TCRdb, not the original study. The sample table lists about 120,000 distinct CDR3 sequences, approximately 61% of them with a count of one. The ten largest make up roughly 29% of the sample.

Concerning this clonotype: Its target antigen remains unknown. No base qualities exist here, and no much larger clone lies one base off it.

The investigation overall reported the following: Around 28 CD8+ CDR3 sequences were found to be shared between patients and controls, but these sequences appeared to be highly expressed in patients and within the immunodominant clones of the patients. CD8+ Simpson's diversity did not differ significantly between patients and healthy controls (P=0.060).

The CDR3, from cysteine to phenylalanine, totals 15 residues. The only DNA kept is the CDR3, 45 bases in frame from the first base. Between the V and J ends, shortened by 3 bases and 4 bases respectively, the junction contains 13 bases. CDR1 LNHNV and CDR2 YYDKDF were looked up in the germline V gene (reference sequence). The sequence joins TRBV15 to TRBJ1-5; matching of 6 bases hints at TRBD1 as the D gene. The receptor comes from a human donor with aplastic anemia. Sequenced sample: sorted CD4+, CD8+, or CD8+CD57+ T cells (not recorded which) from PBMCs. The CDR3 is CATSSTGSSNQPQHF. The sequenced DNA: TGTGCCACCAGCAGCACAGGGTCGAGTAATCAGCCCCAGCATTTT.